The 19 T cell receptor beta chains given below trace back to one sample, sequenced in a study of blood T cell repertoires in COVID-19. Here immunoSEQ multiplex PCR was the method, and the copy in TCRdb shows in-frame clones only, minus some. Here the sample spans around 250,000 clones, about 83% being singletons. The source material was peripheral blood. The origin of the receptors is a man at least 80 years old with acute or convalescent COVID-19.

The chain joins TRBV6-5 to TRBJ1-5, with 9 bases matching TRBD1. CDR3 length: 15 amino acids. Germline V gene data show CDR1 as MNHEY and CDR2 as SVGAGI. J lost 6 bases, V lost 6 bases, and 9 bases had no gene match. The CDR3: CASSEATGGFQPQHF. The CDR3 coding sequence is TGTGCCAGCAGCGAGGCAACAGGGGGCTTTCAGCCCCAGCATTTT.

This chain uses TRBV6-5 with TRBJ1-6; D is possibly TRBD1 (6 bases). The length of the CDR3 is 14 residues. V lost 4 bases, J lost 7 bases, and 11 bases lay in between. Germline CDR1 and CDR2: MNHEY and SVGAGI. The CDR3 nucleotides are TGTGCCAGCAGTTCCGGGACATACAATTCACCCCTCCACTTT. This codes for CASSSGTYNSPLHF.

Of note for this clone: The sample has other DNA sequences that encode this CDR3 too. The V call is TRBV28, the J call TRBJ2-7; 9 bases align to TRBD1. Trimming removed 6 bases from V and 4 bases from J; junction bases left unmatched: 4. CDR3 size: 13 residues. In germline, CDR1 is MDHEN, CDR2 SYDVKM. CDR3 in amino acids: CASRGQGLYEQYF. Written as DNA, the CDR3 is TGTGCCAGCAGGGGACAGGGTTTGTACGAGCAGTACTTC.

The gene calls are TRBV27 and TRBJ1-5, with D maybe TRBD1 (6 bases). V was cut by 9 bases and J by 1 base, with 16 bases left in between. The CDR3 spans 15 residues. The germline V gene encodes CDR1 MNHEY and CDR2 SMNVEV (reference sequence). CDR3 coding DNA: TGTGCCAGGATTACCTCGCAGGGGAGCAATCAGCCCCAGCATTTT. Protein sequence: CARITSQGSNQPQHF.

This sequence joins TRBV19 and TRBJ1-4; 7 bases match TRBD1. The germline V gene has CDR1 LNHDA and CDR2 SQIVND (reference sequence). The CDR3 runs to 14 residues. V dropped 7 bases and J dropped 5; count of bases not matched to a gene: 7. The CDR3 sequence is CASKPQGSNEKLFF. The CDR3 coding sequence is TGTGCCAGTAAACCACAGGGGTCCAATGAAAAACTGTTTTTT.

This clone came up once. The chain has TRBV2 and TRBJ1-5; TRBD1 agrees at 11 bases. Germline CDR1 and CDR2: SNHLY and FYNNEI. The CDR3 totals 17 residues. V trimming: 6 bases; J trimming: 8 bases; junction bases outside the gene matches: 15. This chain's CDR3 is CASRRIGGTGGSEPQHF. CDR3 nucleotides: TGTGCCAGCAGGAGGATCGGCGGGACAGGGGGATCGGAGCCCCAGCATTTT.

The chain links TRBV12-3 or TRBV12-4 to TRBJ2-2; D might be TRBD1 (5 bases). The CDR3 is 12 residues long. Trimming cost V 8 bases and J 1 base, with 5 bases left between them. The CDR3 DNA reads TGTGCCAGCGGACAGAACACCGGGGAGCTGTTTTTT. Its protein product is CASGQNTGELFF.

The chain is built from TRBV29-1 and TRBJ1-1; 7 nucleotides align to TRBD1. After removal of 1 base from V and 3 bases from J, the junction contained 11 bases not matched to a gene. The CDR3 has 16 amino acids. Germline CDR1 is SQVTM and CDR2 is ANQGSEA. The CDR3 region has the DNA TGCAGCGTTGAAGGCGGGCAGGGGGGTTTTTACACTGAAGCTTTCTTT. Translated: CSVEGGQGGFYTEAFF.

The chain joins TRBV5-8 to TRBJ2-7; no clear D gene. V was cut by 0 bases and J by 1 base, with 14 bases left in between. Germline values: CDR1 SGHTS, CDR2 YDEGEE. This CDR3 spans 16 amino acids. The CDR3 reads CASSLVSLSLSYEQYF. In nucleotides, the CDR3 is TGTGCCAGCAGCTTGGTTTCACTTTCCCTATCCTACGAGCAGTACTTC. The variable domain in full, completed from reference TRBV5-8 and TRBJ2-7, reads EAGVTQSPTHLIKTRGQQATLRCSPISGHTSVYWYQQALGLGLQFLLWYDEGEERNRGNFPPRFSGRQFPNYSSELNVNALELEDSALYLCASSLVSLSLSYEQYFGPGTRLTVT.

The V and J genes are TRBV27 and TRBJ2-1; no definite D call. The V end lost 6 bases, the J end lost 0 bases, and 9 bases lay between the germline ends. This CDR3 is built from 14 residues. CDR1 is MNHEY, CDR2 SMNVEV, per germline (reference sequence). This chain's CDR3 is CASRFVSSYNEQFF. CDR3 coding DNA: TGTGCCAGCAGGTTCGTTAGCTCCTACAATGAGCAGTTCTTC.

The chain carries TRBV5-1 and TRBJ2-7, with D perhaps matching TRBD2 (6 bases). V lost 1 base, J lost 1 base, and 12 bases lay in between. Germline assignment: CDR1 SGHRS and CDR2 YFSETQ. There are 15 residues in the CDR3. The CDR3: CASSLLSGRSYEQYF. CDR3 DNA sequence: TGCGCCAGCAGCTTGTTGTCCGGGAGATCCTACGAGCAGTACTTC.

This sequence joins TRBV3-1 (or the pseudogene TRBV3-2) and TRBJ2-1; TRBD2 matches at 16 bases. CDR1 is LGHDT and CDR2 is YNNKEL in the germline V gene (reference sequence). V lost 4 bases and J lost 4; bases outside the gene matches: 7. The CDR3 totals 18 residues. CDR3 in DNA: TGTGCCAGCAGCCCTTATACGGGACTAGCGGGGGGGTACAATGAGCAGTTCTTC. It translates to CASSPYTGLAGGYNEQFF.

This clone turned up a few times. The chain carries TRBV5-1 and TRBJ2-5, with TRBD2 matching over 15 bases. Unmatched junction bases numbered 9, after V lost 4 bases and J lost 5 bases. CDR1 is SGHRS and CDR2 is YFSETQ in the germline V gene. CDR3 size: 17 residues. The CDR3, as DNA: TGCGCCAGCAGCCCGGGGACTAGCGGGGGGTCTCGGGAGACCCAGTACTTC. This sequence encodes CASSPGTSGGSRETQYF.

The chain has TRBV10-3 and TRBJ2-1; perhaps TRBD2 as D (6 bases). The CDR3 sequence is 12 residues long. V was shortened by 7 bases and J by 8 bases, with 12 bases between the two germline ends. Germline V gives CDR1 ENHRY, CDR2 SYGVKD. DNA of the CDR3: TGTGCCATCAAAACGTCGGGGGATGAGCAGTTCTTC. Translating it yields CAIKTSGDEQFF.

J is TRBJ1-4 and V is TRBV7-9, with 7 positions matching TRBD1. CDR1 is SEHNR and CDR2 is FQNEAQ in the germline V gene (reference sequence). With 1 base clipped from V and 7 bases from J, the junction kept 3 bases outside the gene matches. This CDR3 is built from 14 residues. The CDR3 here is CASSLGQGFEKLFF. In DNA, the CDR3 is TGTGCCAGCAGCTTAGGACAGGGTTTTGAAAAACTGTTTTTT.

This chain connects TRBV24-1 to TRBJ2-7; D possibly corresponds to TRBD1 (5 bases). V was trimmed by 4 bases and J by 1 base, leaving 13 bases between them. The CDR3 is made up of 15 amino acids. Germline V CDR1 and CDR2: KGHDR, SFDVKD. CDR3 bases: TGTGCCACCAGTGAAACAGGTGGCGCATCCTACGAGCAGTACTTC. This sequence encodes CATSETGGASYEQYF.

On this clone itself: Other DNA sequences from this sample encode an identical CDR3 as well. The chain uses TRBV24-1 and TRBJ1-1, with D possibly matching TRBD1 (5 bases). The germline CDR1 and CDR2 sequences are KGHDR and SFDVKD. The germline V and J ends were trimmed by 3 bases and 5 bases, with 12 bases remaining between them. The CDR3 is made up of 14 amino acids. CDR3 amino acids: CATSDPREGTEAFF. As DNA, the CDR3 is TGTGCCACCAGTGATCCACGGGAGGGGACTGAAGCTTTCTTT.

The V and J genes are TRBV5-1 and TRBJ2-3; D might be TRBD2 (9 bases). V was pared by 5 bases and J by 5 bases, with 21 bases between. Per the germline V gene, CDR1 is SGHRS and CDR2 is YFSETQ. The CDR3 has 16 amino acids. CDR3 sequence (DNA): TGCGCCAGCAGTCTCGGCCTAGCGGGGACAGGAGATACGCAGTATTTT. Its protein is CASSLGLAGTGDTQYF.

V usage is TRBV7-7 and J usage is TRBJ2-7; 7 nucleotides line up with TRBD2. The germline CDR1 and CDR2 sequences are SSHAT and FNYEAQ (reference sequence). J gave up 3 bases and V 1 base, and 3 bases lay outside the gene matches. The CDR3 covers 14 residues. The DNA of the CDR3 is TGTGCCAGCAGCTTAGGGGGGGGGAACTACGAGCAGTACTTC. Residues: CASSLGGGNYEQYF. The entire variable domain, with the rest obtained from reference TRBV7-7 and TRBJ2-7, is as follows: GAGVSQSPRYKVTKRGQDVTLRCDPISSHATLYWYQQALGQGPEFLTYFNYEAQPDKSGLPSDRFSAERPEGSISTLTIQRTEQRDSAMYRCASSLGGGNYEQYFGPGTRLTVT.